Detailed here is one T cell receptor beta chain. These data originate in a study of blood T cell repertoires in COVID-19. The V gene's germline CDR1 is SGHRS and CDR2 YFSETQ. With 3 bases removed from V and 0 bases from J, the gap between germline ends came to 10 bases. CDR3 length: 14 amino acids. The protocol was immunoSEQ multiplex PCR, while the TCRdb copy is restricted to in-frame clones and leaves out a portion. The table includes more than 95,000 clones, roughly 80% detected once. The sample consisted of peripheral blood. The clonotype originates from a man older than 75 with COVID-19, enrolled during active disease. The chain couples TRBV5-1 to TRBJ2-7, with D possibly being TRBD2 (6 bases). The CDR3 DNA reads TGCGCCAGCAGCTCGGGACTCTCCTCCTACGAGCAGTACTTC. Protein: CASSSGLSSYEQYF.